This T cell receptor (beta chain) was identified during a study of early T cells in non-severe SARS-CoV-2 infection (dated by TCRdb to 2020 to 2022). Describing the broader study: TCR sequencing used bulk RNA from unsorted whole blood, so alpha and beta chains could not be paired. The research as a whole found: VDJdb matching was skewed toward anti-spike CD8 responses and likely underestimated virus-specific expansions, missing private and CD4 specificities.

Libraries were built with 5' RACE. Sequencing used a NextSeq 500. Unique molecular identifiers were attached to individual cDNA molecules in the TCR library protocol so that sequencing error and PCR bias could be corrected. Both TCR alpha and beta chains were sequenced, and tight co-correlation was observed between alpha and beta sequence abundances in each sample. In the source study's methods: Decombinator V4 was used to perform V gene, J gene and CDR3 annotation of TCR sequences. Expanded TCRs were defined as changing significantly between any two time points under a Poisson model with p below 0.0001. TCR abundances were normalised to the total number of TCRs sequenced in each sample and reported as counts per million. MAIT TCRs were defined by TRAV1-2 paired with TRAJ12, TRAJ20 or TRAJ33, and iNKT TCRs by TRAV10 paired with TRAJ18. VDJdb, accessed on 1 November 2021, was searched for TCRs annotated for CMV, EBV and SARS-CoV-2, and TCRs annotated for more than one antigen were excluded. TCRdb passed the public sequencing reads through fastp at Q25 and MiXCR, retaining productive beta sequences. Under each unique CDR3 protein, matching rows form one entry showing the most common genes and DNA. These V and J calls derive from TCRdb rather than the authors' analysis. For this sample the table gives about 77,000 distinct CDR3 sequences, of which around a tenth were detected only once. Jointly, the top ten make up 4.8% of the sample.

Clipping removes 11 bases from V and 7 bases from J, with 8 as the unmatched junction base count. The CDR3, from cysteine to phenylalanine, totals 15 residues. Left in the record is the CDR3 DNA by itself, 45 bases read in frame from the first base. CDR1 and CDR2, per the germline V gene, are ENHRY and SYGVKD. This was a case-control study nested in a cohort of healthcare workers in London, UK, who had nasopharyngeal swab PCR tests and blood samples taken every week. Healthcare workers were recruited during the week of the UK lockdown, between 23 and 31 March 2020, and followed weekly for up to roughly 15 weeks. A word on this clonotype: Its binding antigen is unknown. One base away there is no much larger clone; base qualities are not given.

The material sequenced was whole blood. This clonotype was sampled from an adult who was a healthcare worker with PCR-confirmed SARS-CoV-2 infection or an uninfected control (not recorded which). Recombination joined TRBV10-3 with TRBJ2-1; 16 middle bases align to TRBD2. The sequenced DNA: TGTGCCGTCACCTCGGGACTAGCGGGAGGGAATGAGCAGTTCTTC. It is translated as CAVTSGLAGGNEQFF.